The 13 T cell receptor beta chains given below trace back to one sample, sequenced in a study of blood T cell repertoires in COVID-19. The table came from immunoSEQ multiplex PCR; TCRdb's copy has only in-frame clones and leaves some out. Among approximately 140,000 clones, 85% to 90% were seen once, and the ten largest hold about 1.5%. The sequenced material came from peripheral blood. Receptors were obtained from a woman between 55 and 75 years old with acute or convalescent COVID-19.

V is TRBV11-1 and J is TRBJ2-1; 10 nucleotides agree with TRBD2. The CDR3 sequence is 13 residues long. Germline V lookup: CDR1 SGHAT, CDR2 FQDESV (reference sequence). V lost 6 bases and J lost 6; bases outside the gene matches: 2. The CDR3 loop is CASRVAGGNEQFF. The CDR3 DNA follows: TGTGCCAGCAGAGTAGCGGGGGGCAATGAGCAGTTCTTC.

The V call is TRBV5-3, the J call TRBJ1-1; no clear D gene. TRBV5-3 is marked as an open reading frame, function uncertain. The CDR3 length is 15 residues. Trimming shortened V by 4 bases and J by 1 base, and 14 bases separated the two germline ends. The CDR3 bases are TGTGCCAGAAGCCCTAGTCCCCGGGAGAACACTGAAGCTTTCTTT. Its protein is CARSPSPRENTEAFF.

The V and J genes are TRBV7-2 and TRBJ2-5; D is perhaps TRBD2 (5 bases). V dropped 2 bases and J dropped 1 base, with 8 bases sitting between them. The CDR3 is made up of 14 amino acids. Germline V CDR1 and CDR2: SGHTA, FQGNSA. The CDR3: CASSLLDFQETQYF. The DNA for the CDR3 is TGTGCCAGCAGCTTATTGGACTTCCAAGAGACCCAGTACTTC.

This chain links TRBV19 with TRBJ1-5, with 7 positions matching TRBD1. The ends lost 7 bases at V and 8 bases at J; junction bases unmatched: 8. Per germline, CDR1 LNHDA and CDR2 SQIVND (reference sequence). This CDR3 region has 13 residues. CDR3 in amino acids: CASNYGRGEPQHF. The CDR3 DNA follows: TGTGCCAGTAATTACGGCAGGGGGGAGCCCCAGCATTTT.

V gene TRBV6-4 combines with J gene TRBJ2-2; TRBD2 might be the D (6 bases). With 4 bases removed from V and 4 bases from J, the gap between germline ends came to 13 bases. Germline values: CDR1 MRHNA, CDR2 SNTAGT. The CDR3 spans 15 residues. The CDR3 region has the DNA TGTGCCAGCAGTGTCCTGGCCGGGGGCACCGGGGAGCTGTTTTTT. Protein: CASSVLAGGTGELFF.

The chain recombines TRBV7-3 with TRBJ2-7, with D possibly TRBD2 on 5 matching bases. The V end was cut by 5 bases, the J end by 2 bases, with 16 bases between. The germline gives CDR1 SGHTA, CDR2 FQGTGA. This CDR3 region has 15 residues. The CDR3 loop reads CASSKGGQSTYEQYF. Here the CDR3 DNA reads TGTGCCAGCAGCAAAGGAGGTCAATCCACCTACGAGCAGTACTTC.

The chain is built from TRBV6-1 and TRBJ1-5; 7 bases are shared with TRBD1. Germline V gene sequence: CDR1 MNHNS, CDR2 SASEGT. J lost 1 base, V lost 4 bases, and 7 bases had no gene match. The CDR3 extends over 16 amino acids. The CDR3 DNA is TGTGCCAGCAGTGCGTCAGGGGGGAGAAGCAATCAGCCCCAGCATTTT. This translates into CASSASGGRSNQPQHF.

With regard to this clone: The identical CDR3 is also encoded by other nucleotide sequences in the sample. The CDR3 loop reads CASSLGQLNYGYTF. The DNA for the CDR3 is TGTGCCAGCAGTTTGGGACAGCTTAACTATGGCTACACCTTC. The genes are TRBV28 and TRBJ1-2, with TRBD1 identical over 7 bases. CDR1 and CDR2 (germline): MDHEN, SYDVKM. This CDR3 is built from 14 residues. V was clipped by 3 bases and J by 1 base; unmatched bases: 2.

This clone came up once. V and J are TRBV10-3 and TRBJ1-3; no definite D call. The CDR3 is 15 amino acids. From germline, CDR1 is ENHRY and CDR2 SYGVKD. V dropped 3 bases and J dropped 4 bases, with 13 bases sitting between them. The CDR3 protein is CAISDYGGGGNTIYF. CDR3 DNA sequence: TGTGCCATCAGTGACTATGGCGGCGGCGGAAACACCATATATTTT.

The J gene is TRBJ1-2, the V gene TRBV10-3; D not resolved. The germline gives CDR1 ENHRY, CDR2 SYGVKD. There are 16 residues in the CDR3. Trimming cost V 3 bases and J 0 bases, with 14 bases left between them. CDR3: CAISDEGTFANYGYTF. In DNA form, the CDR3 reads TGTGCCATCAGTGACGAGGGTACCTTCGCTAACTATGGCTACACCTTC.

The chain couples TRBV5-4 to TRBJ2-5; 8 bases line up with TRBD2. With V trimmed by 4 bases and J by 2 bases, 4 bases remained unmatched. This CDR3 spans 14 amino acids. CDR1 SGHNT and CDR2 YYREEE come from the germline V gene (reference sequence). CDR3 sequence reads: CASSPGGLQETQYF. The CDR3 coding sequence is TGTGCCAGCAGCCCGGGGGGGTTACAAGAGACCCAGTACTTC.

V gene TRBV2 combines with J gene TRBJ1-4, with D unclear. V was pared by 1 base and J by 8 bases, with 11 bases between. CDR3 length equals 14 residues. Germline V lookup: CDR1 SNHLY, CDR2 FYNNEI. The CDR3 loop reads CASSEGEDSEKLFF. The CDR3 coding sequence is TGTGCCAGCAGTGAAGGGGAGGATTCGGAAAAACTGTTTTTT.

In this sample, this clone turned up once. The rearrangement joins TRBV28 to TRBJ1-6; possible D gene TRBD1, 5 bases. Germline lookup yields CDR1 MDHEN and CDR2 SYDVKM. The V end lost 8 bases, the J end lost 7 bases, and 15 bases lay between the germline ends. The CDR3 contains 14 residues. The CDR3 DNA is TGTGCCAGCTCGGCCAGGGTTAAAAATTCACCCCTCCACTTT. It is translated as CASSARVKNSPLHF. Using reference TRBV28 and TRBJ1-6 for the parts outside the CDR3, the full variable domain is DVKVTQSSRYLVKRTGEKVFLECVQDMDHENMFWYRQDPGLGLRLIYFSYDVKMKEKGDIPEGYSVSREKKERFSLILESASTNQTSMYLCASSARVKNSPLHFGNGTRLTVT.